This TCR beta chain is from a study of cytomegalovirus exposure and HLA in healthy donors. The PCR used 60 Vbeta and 13 Jbeta primers. This table comes from immunoSEQ multiplex PCR, and its TCRdb copy is limited to in-frame clones, with some not included. Here the sample spans 55,000 to 85,000 clones, less than 70% being singletons. This CDR3 spans 16 amino acids. The V segment lost 5 bases and the J segment 3 bases; nucleotides outside the gene matches: 6. Germline lookup yields CDR1 LGHNA and CDR2 YSLEER. V gene TRBV4-3 combines with J gene TRBJ2-1, with 11 bases identical to TRBD2. The source is a woman between 45 and 65 years old in good health and CMV-seronegative. What was sequenced was PBMCs. Written as DNA, the CDR3 is TGCGCCAGCAGCTCGCGACTAGCGGGAAACTACAATGAGCAGTTCTTC. Translating gives CASSSRLAGNYNEQFF.